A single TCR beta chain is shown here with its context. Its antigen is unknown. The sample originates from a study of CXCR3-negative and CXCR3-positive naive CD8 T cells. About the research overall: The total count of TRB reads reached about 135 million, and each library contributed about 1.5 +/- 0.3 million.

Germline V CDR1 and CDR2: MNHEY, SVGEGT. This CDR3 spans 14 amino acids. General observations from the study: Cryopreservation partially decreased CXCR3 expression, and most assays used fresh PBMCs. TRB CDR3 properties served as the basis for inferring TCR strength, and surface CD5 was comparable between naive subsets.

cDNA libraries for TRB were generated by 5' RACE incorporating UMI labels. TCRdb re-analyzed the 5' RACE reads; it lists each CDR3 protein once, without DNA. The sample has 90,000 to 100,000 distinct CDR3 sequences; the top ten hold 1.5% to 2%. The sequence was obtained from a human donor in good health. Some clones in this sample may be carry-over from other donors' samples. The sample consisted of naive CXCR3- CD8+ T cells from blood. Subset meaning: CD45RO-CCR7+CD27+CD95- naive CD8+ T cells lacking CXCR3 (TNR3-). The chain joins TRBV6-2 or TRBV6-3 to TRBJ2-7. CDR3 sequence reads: CASSYSMTDYEQYF.